Given below is one TCR beta chain in context. Its recognized antigen is unknown. The sample holds no much larger clone one base away, and base qualities are not on file. This specimen belongs to a study of T cell changes during pregnancy in multiple sclerosis (dated by TCRdb to 2018 to 2020). Some background on the complete study: In women with multiple sclerosis, the researchers looked at how the T cell repertoire shifted as pregnancy progressed.

The library relied on the immunoSEQ multiplex PCR assay. TCRdb holds this immuneACCESS table with in-frame rearrangements only. Some clones are missing; in checked studies, unresolved V genes explain under half, and the rest has no known cause. This sample comprises about 80,000 clones, about 91% of them detected only once. In total, the top ten clones hold approximately 2.5% of the sample. From the cysteine up to the phenylalanine, the CDR3 has a length of 15 residues. The DNA shown is the 45-base CDR3, in frame from base 1. From the germline V gene, CDR1 is SGHAT and CDR2 is FQNNGV. V sheds 0 bases and J sheds 6 bases, leaving 15 bases between their ends.

This specimen was peripheral blood, taken before pregnancy. The sequence came from a female donor with multiple sclerosis, enrolled in a pregnancy study. In this chain, TRBV11-2 is recombined with TRBJ2-7; the D segment could be TRBD2, given 5 matching bases. The CDR3 reads CASSLDLIRETEQYF. DNA sequence: TGTGCCAGCAGCTTAGATCTAATACGGGAAACCGAGCAGTACTTC.